The clone carrying this T cell receptor beta chain was observed a single time. As processed by the authors: Cell counts per sample came from amplifying reference gene primers. The method was immunoSEQ multiplex PCR; TCRdb's version includes in-frame clones alone and lacks a portion of them. From that table come the V and J calls and clone size; the DNA was used to work out D and trimming. The repertoire includes approximately 490,000 clones, approximately 90% of them detected once, and roughly 0.7% sits in the top ten. Enrolled through a virtual design, the participants were between about 18 and 100 years of age and came from approximately 25 US areas. Participant-reported clinical history was the basis for cohort assignment. Before being deemed recovered, Cohort 3 donors had two negative PCRs, clearance, or symptom resolution. The germline gives CDR1 MDHEN, CDR2 SYDVKM. V dropped 3 bases and J dropped 3; count of bases not matched to a gene: 2. This CDR3 has 15 amino acids.

These data are taken from a study of blood T cell repertoires in COVID-19. The TCR was taken from a young woman who had recovered from COVID-19. The sample consisted of PBMCs or T cells enriched from blood (not recorded which). The V and J genes are TRBV28 and TRBJ2-5; 12 bases align to TRBD2. The DNA of the CDR3 is TGTGCCAGCAGTTTTAGGACTAGCGGGGAAGAGACCCAGTACTTC. Translated, it gives CASSFRTSGEETQYF.